Below, 8 T cell receptor beta chains from the same sample are listed, as sequenced in a study of Ad26.COV2.S vaccination and SARS-CoV-2 variants. The treatment was: about 20 received Ad26.COV2.S at low or high dose, single or two shots; several received placebo; per-sample allocation not given. Sampling happened 63 days after the first vaccine or placebo injection. The protocol was immunoSEQ multiplex PCR, while the TCRdb copy is restricted to in-frame clones and leaves out a portion. The data hold 400,000 or so clones, with 70% to 90% observed a single time. The material sequenced was peripheral blood, taken in a trial of Ad26.COV2.S vaccine versus placebo. Receptors were obtained from a person between 18 and 65 years old who received the Ad26.COV2.S COVID-19 vaccine or a placebo.

This chain joins TRBV27 and TRBJ1-4; maybe TRBD1 (5 bases). Germline V gene data show CDR1 as MNHEY and CDR2 as SMNVEV (reference sequence). The CDR3 spans 17 residues. The ends were cut back, 2 bases at V and 0 bases at J, with 13 bases in the middle. The CDR3 here is CASSLRGGAATNEKLFF. The CDR3 region has the DNA TGTGCCAGCAGTTTAAGGGGCGGGGCCGCAACTAATGAAAAACTGTTTTTT.

The chain uses TRBV6-6 and TRBJ2-3; no clear D gene. The V end was cut by 6 bases, the J end by 4 bases, with 11 bases between. The CDR3 has 13 residues. Germline assignment: CDR1 MNHNY and CDR2 SVGAGI (reference sequence). In DNA, the CDR3 is TGTGCCAGCAGCCATACTCCCCCAGATACGCAGTATTTT. Translation: CASSHTPPDTQYF.

This clone was found once. The chain combines TRBV2 with TRBJ2-1; D is perhaps TRBD2 (6 bases). This CDR3 contains 16 residues. Trimming removed 6 bases from V and 0 bases from J, with 15 bases in between. Per the germline V gene, CDR1 is SNHLY and CDR2 is FYNNEI. Here the CDR3 reads CASSGGFLSSYNEQFF. CDR3 nucleotide sequence: TGTGCCAGCAGCGGGGGATTTCTAAGCTCCTACAATGAGCAGTTCTTC. Complete variable domain (other parts from reference TRBV2 and TRBJ2-1): EPEVTQTPSHQVTQMGQEVILRCVPISNHLYFYWYRQILGQKVEFLVSFYNNEISEKSEIFDDQFSVERPDGSNFTLKIRSTKLEDSAMYFCASSGGFLSSYNEQFFGPGTRLTVL.

This sequence joins TRBV7-2 and TRBJ1-5; 9 bases map to TRBD1. From germline, CDR1 is SGHTA and CDR2 FQGNSA. The CDR3 contains 15 residues. After removal of 4 bases from V and 5 bases from J, the junction contained 6 bases not matched to a gene. In DNA form, the CDR3 reads TGTGCCAGCAGCTCCGACAGGGGGGGATATCAGCCCCAGCATTTT. Residues: CASSSDRGGYQPQHF.

J is TRBJ1-2 and V is TRBV7-2, with a possible D match to TRBD1 (6 bases). The CDR3 covers 17 residues. Germline V gene sequence: CDR1 SGHTA, CDR2 FQGNSA. Trimming took off 1 base at V and 1 base at J, with 16 bases between the two ends. The CDR3 DNA follows: TGTGCCAGCAGCTTAGAGGCAGGGGACTCTTTTAACTATGGCTACACCTTC. Translation: CASSLEAGDSFNYGYTF. The whole variable domain, remainder taken from reference TRBV7-2 and TRBJ1-2, is GAGVSQSPSNKVTEKGKDVELRCDPISGHTALYWYRQSLGQGLEFLIYFQGNSAPDKSGLPSDRFSAERTGGSVSTLTIQRTQQEDSAVYLCASSLEAGDSFNYGYTFGSGTRLTVV.

This clone was found once. CDR3 nucleotide sequence: TGTGCCAGCAGATCCCCGGCTCCGACCCCGAACACCGGGGAGCTGTTTTTT. Translation gives CASRSPAPTPNTGELFF. The chain combines TRBV11-2 with TRBJ2-2; D gene ambiguous. Trimming shortened V by 6 bases and J by 0 bases, and 17 bases separated the two germline ends. The CDR3 sequence is 17 residues long. Germline loops: CDR1 SGHAT, CDR2 FQNNGV. Full variable domain (remainder filled in from reference TRBV11-2 and TRBJ2-2): EAGVAQSPRYKIIEKRQSVAFWCNPISGHATLYWYQQILGQGPKLLIQFQNNGVVDDSQLPKDRFSAERLKGVDSTLKIQPAKLEDSAVYLCASRSPAPTPNTGELFFGEGSRLTVL.

This rearrangement joins TRBV2 to TRBJ1-3; D gene unclear. Deletions cut 6 bases from V and 4 bases from J, with 13 bases between. Germline loops: CDR1 SNHLY, CDR2 FYNNEI. The length of the CDR3 is 14 residues. The CDR3 spells CASREGGFGNTIYF. CDR3 bases: TGTGCCAGCAGGGAGGGAGGGTTCGGAAACACCATATATTTT.

The chain links TRBV6-5 to TRBJ2-3; TRBD2 agrees at 7 bases. The CDR3 is 13 residues long. Germline values: CDR1 MNHEY, CDR2 SVGAGI. The V gene end was trimmed by 8 bases and the J gene end by 2 bases; junction bases not matched to a gene: 4. The CDR3 DNA reads as TGTGCCAGCCAGAGCGGGGACACAGATACGCAGTATTTT. It translates to CASQSGDTDTQYF.